This T cell receptor beta chain was recovered during a study of T cell clonotyping in hematopoietic cell transplantation. CDR1 and CDR2 (germline): LGHNA, YNFKEQ. The CDR3 covers 14 residues. V gave up 0 bases and J gave up 4 bases, with 9 bases separating them. The protocol was immunoSEQ multiplex PCR, while the TCRdb copy is restricted to in-frame clones and leaves out a portion. The table shows under 2,500 clones, with around 94% occurring only once. The sequenced material came from peripheral blood mononuclear cells. The TCR was taken from a man aged 45-65 years in good health. Some clones in this sample may be carry-over from other donors' samples. The genes are TRBV4-2 and TRBJ1-1; D not resolved. The CDR3 DNA sequence: TGTGCCAGCAGCCAAGATCTCGGTCGCACTGAAGCTTTCTTT. Encoded protein: CASSQDLGRTEAFF.